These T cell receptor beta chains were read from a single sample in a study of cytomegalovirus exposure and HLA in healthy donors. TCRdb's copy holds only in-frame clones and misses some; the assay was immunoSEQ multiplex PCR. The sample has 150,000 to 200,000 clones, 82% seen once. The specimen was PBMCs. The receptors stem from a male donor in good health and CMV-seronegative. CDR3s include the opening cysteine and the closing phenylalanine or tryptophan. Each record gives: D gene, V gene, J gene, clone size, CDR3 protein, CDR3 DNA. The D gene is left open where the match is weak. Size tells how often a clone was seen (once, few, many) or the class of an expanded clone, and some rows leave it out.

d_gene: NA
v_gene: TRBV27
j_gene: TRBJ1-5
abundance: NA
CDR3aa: CASSFRLGNQPQHF
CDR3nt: TGTGCCAGCAGTTTTCGTCTAGGCAATCAGCCCCAGCATTTT

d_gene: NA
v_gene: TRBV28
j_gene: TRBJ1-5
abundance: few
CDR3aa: CASSPGGVQRNQPQHF
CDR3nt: TGTGCCAGCAGTCCTGGGGGCGTACAACGCAATCAGCCCCAGCATTTT

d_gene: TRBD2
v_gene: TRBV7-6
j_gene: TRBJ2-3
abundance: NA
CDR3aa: CASSLELSGRRGDTQYF
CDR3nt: TGTGCCAGCAGCTTAGAATTAAGCGGGAGGCGGGGAGATACGCAGTATTTT

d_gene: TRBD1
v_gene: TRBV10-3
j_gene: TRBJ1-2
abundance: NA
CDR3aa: CAISGTGYDYGYTF
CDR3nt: TGTGCCATCAGTGGGACAGGGTATGACTATGGCTACACCTTC

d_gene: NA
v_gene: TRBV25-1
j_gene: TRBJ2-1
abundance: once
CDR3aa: CASSENPSYTRRRVEQFF
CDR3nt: TGTGCCAGCAGTGAAAATCCCTCATATACTAGACGTCGGGTTGAGCAGTTCTTC

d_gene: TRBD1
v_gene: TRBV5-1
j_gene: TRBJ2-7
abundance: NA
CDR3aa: CASSTGQGVYEQYF
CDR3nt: TGCGCCAGCAGCACCGGACAGGGGGTATACGAGCAGTACTTC

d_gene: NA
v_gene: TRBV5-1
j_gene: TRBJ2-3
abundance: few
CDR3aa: CASRRIVAQGTDTQYF
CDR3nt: TGCGCCAGCCGCCGTATCGTCGCCCAGGGCACAGATACGCAGTATTTT

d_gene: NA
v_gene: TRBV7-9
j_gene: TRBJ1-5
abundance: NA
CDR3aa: CSSSSNLGPSNQPQHF
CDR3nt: TGTTCCAGCAGCTCAAATCTGGGGCCCAGCAATCAGCCCCAGCATTTT

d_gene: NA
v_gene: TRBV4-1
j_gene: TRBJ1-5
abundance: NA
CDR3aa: CASSQETAYSNQPQHF
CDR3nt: TGCGCCAGCAGCCAGGAGACAGCTTATAGCAATCAGCCCCAGCATTTT

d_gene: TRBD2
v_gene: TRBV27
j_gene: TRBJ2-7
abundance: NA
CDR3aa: CASSFGRTTYEQYF
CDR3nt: TGTGCCAGCAGTTTCGGGAGGACCACCTACGAGCAGTACTTC

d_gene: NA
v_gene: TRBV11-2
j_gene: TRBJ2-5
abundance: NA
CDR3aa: CASSRTHGETQYF
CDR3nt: TGTGCCAGCAGCCGTACTCACGGAGAGACCCAGTACTTC

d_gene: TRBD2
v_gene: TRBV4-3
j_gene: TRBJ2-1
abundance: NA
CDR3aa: CASSQDETSEYNEQFF
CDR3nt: TGCGCCAGCAGCCAAGACGAGACTAGCGAATACAATGAGCAGTTCTTC

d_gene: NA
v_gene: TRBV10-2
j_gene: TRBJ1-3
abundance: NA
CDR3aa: CASAEGRTSGNTIYF
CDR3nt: TGCGCCAGCGCCGAGGGGAGGACCTCTGGAAACACCATATATTTT

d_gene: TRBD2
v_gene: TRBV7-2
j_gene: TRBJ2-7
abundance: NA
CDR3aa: CASSPTSGGLYEQYF
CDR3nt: TGTGCCAGCAGCCCCACTAGCGGGGGGCTTTACGAGCAGTACTTC

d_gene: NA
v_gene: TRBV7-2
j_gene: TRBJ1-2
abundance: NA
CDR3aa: CASSPLDGYTF
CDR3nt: TGTGCCAGCAGCCCTCTCGATGGCTACACCTTC

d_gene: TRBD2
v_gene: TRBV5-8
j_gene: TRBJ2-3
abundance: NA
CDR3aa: CASSSPGERDPDTQYF
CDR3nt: TGTGCCAGCAGCTCCCCTGGGGAGCGGGACCCAGATACGCAGTATTTT